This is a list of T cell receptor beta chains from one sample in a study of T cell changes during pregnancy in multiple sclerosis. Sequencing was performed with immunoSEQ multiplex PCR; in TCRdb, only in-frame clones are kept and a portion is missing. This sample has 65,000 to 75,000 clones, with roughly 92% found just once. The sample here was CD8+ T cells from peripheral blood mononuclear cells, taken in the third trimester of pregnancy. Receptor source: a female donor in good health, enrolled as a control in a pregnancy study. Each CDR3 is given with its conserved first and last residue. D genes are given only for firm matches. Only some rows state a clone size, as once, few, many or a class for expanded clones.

TGTGCCAGCAGTGTAGGGGGCACTGAAGCTTTCTTT CASSVGGTEAFF - few TRBJ1-1 TRBV27
TGTGCCACCCAGACAGGGCACACTGAAGCTTTCTTT CATQTGHTEAFF TRBD1 - TRBJ1-1 TRBV27
TGCGCCAGCAGCCAAGATGGAGTTGAAGCTTTCTTT CASSQDGVEAFF - - TRBJ1-1 TRBV4-1
TGTGCCATTAGGGCGGGGGACTACAATGAGCAGTTCTTC CAIRAGDYNEQFF TRBD2 - TRBJ2-1 TRBV10-3
TGTGCCACCAGCGTCCCGGGACAGGGGTCGAATAGTGAAAAACTGTTTTTT CATSVPGQGSNSEKLFF TRBD1 - TRBJ1-4 TRBV15
TGTGCCGCAGGGCAGACAGGGGGCCGACAGCCCCAGCATTTT CAAGQTGGRQPQHF TRBD1 - TRBJ1-5 TRBV27
TGTGCCAGCGGCCAGGGAAGCTCCTACAATGAGCAGTTCTTC CASGQGSSYNEQFF - - TRBJ2-1 TRBV5-4
TGTGCCAGCAGCTTAGACTCCGTCTCTGGAAACACCATATATTTT CASSLDSVSGNTIYF - - TRBJ1-3 TRBV7-2
TGTGCCTGGACCGAAAAGCGGGGGGCCGATTCCTACGAGCAGTACTTC CAWTEKRGADSYEQYF TRBD2 - TRBJ2-7 TRBV30
TGTGCCAGCAGCTTTCAGGGACAGACGAACTATGGCTACACCTTC CASSFQGQTNYGYTF TRBD1 - TRBJ1-2 TRBV7-9
TGTGCCAGTAGTATAGATCGTTTGGTGGCCGGGAACTATGGCTACACCTTC CASSIDRLVAGNYGYTF - once TRBJ1-2 TRBV19
TGTGCCTGGAACGGACAGGGCACTGAAAAACTGTTTTTT CAWNGQGTEKLFF TRBD1 - TRBJ1-4 TRBV30
TGTGCCTGGAGTACAGGACTAGCGAACACCGGGGAGCTGTTTTTT CAWSTGLANTGELFF TRBD2 - TRBJ2-2 TRBV30
TGTGCCAGCAGTCTCCGGGACTACGACAATGAGCAGTTCTTC CASSLRDYDNEQFF TRBD2 - TRBJ2-1 TRBV6-5
TGCGCCAGCAGCCAAGATACGGGACTAGCGGGGGGCAACGTCCTGACTTTC CASSQDTGLAGGNVLTF TRBD2 - TRBJ2-6 TRBV4-3
TGTGCCAGCAGCAATAGACACGCTTATCAGTACTTC CASSNRHAYQYF - - TRBJ2-7 TRBV5-6
TGCAGCGTTGAAGATCTACCCCTGTCGGGGGGATATGGCTACACCTTC CSVEDLPLSGGYGYTF - - TRBJ1-2 TRBV29-1
TGCGCCAGCAGCCAAGGCTATTCTGACTGGAGCGAGCAGTACTTC CASSQGYSDWSEQYF - - TRBJ2-7 TRBV4-3
TGTGCCAGCTACAGGGGGCTTGGTGGCGAGCAGTACTTC CASYRGLGGEQYF TRBD1 - TRBJ2-7 TRBV6-1
TGTGCCAGCAGTCACCGGGACAGTGATCAGCCCCAGCATTTT CASSHRDSDQPQHF TRBD1 once TRBJ1-5 TRBV2
TGTGCCAGCAGCACTCCAGAGGGGGCTCGTGGCTACACCTTC CASSTPEGARGYTF TRBD1 - TRBJ1-2 TRBV4-2
TGTGCCAGCAGCTTGGGGTCAGCCTACGAGCAGTACTTC CASSLGSAYEQYF - - TRBJ2-7 TRBV5-6
TGTGCCAGCAGCCCAGGGGGGCTAAGGGAGTTCTTC CASSPGGLREFF - - TRBJ2-1 TRBV7-8
TGTGCCAGTAGCCCTAGCGGGGGGGCCAGAGATACGCAGTATTTT CASSPSGGARDTQYF TRBD2 - TRBJ2-3 TRBV19